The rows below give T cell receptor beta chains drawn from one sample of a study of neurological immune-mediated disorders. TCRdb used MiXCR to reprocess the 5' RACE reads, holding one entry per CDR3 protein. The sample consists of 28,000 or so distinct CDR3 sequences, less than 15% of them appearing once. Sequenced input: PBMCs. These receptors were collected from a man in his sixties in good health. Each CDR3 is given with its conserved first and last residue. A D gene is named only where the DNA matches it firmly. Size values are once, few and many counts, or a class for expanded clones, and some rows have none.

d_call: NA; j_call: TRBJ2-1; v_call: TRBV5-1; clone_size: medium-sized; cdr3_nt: TGCGCCAGCAGCTTGGCAAACTCCTACAATGAGCAGTTCTTC; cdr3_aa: CASSLANSYNEQFF
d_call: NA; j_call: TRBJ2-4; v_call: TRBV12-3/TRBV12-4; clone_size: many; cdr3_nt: TGTGCCAGCAGTTTAATGGCAGCCGTAGCCAAAAACATTCAGTACTTC; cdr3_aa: CASSLMAAVAKNIQYF
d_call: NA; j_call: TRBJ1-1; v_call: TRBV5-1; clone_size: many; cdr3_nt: TGCGCCAGCAGCTCCACTACAGGGAAGGTGGCTTTCTTT; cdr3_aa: CASSSTTGKVAFF
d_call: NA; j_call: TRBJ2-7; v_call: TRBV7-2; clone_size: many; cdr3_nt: TGTGCCAGCAGCTTAGTTCATGGGACTTTGAGCTCCTACGAGCAGTACTTC; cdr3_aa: CASSLVHGTLSSYEQYF
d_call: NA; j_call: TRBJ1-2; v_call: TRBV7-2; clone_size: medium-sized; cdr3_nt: TGTGCCAGCAGCATAAGTGGGGGCTATGGCTACACCTTC; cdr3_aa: CASSISGGYGYTF
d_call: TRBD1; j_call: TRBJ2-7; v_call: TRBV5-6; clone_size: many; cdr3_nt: TGTGCCAGCAGCTTGCATGACAGGGGGGGGAGCTACGAGCAGTACTTC; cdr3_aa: CASSLHDRGGSYEQYF
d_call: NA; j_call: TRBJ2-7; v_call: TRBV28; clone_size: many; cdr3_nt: TGTGCCAGCAGTTCTGGGCAGGCGCCGGGGGAGCAGTACTTC; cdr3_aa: CASSSGQAPGEQYF
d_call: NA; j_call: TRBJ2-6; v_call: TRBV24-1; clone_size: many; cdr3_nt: TGTGCCACCAGTGATGGCGGAACTGGGGCCAACGTCCTGACTTTC; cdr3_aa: CATSDGGTGANVLTF
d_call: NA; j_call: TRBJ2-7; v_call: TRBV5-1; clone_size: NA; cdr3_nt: TGCTCCAGCAGCGCCCGACAGGAGGCCTACGAGCAGTACTTC; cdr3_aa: CSSSARQEAYEQYF
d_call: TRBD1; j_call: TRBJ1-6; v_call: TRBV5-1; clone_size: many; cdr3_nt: TGCGCCAGCAGCTTGGACAGGGGCGATTCACCCCTCCACTTT; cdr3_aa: CASSLDRGDSPLHF
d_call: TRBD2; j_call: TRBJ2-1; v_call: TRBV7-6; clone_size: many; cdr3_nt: TGTGCCAGCAGACCGCTAGCGGGAACTACAAGTGAGCAGTTCTTC; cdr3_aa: CASRPLAGTTSEQFF
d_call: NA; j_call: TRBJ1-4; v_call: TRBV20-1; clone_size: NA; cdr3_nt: TGCAGTGCTAGCGCGGGGACGGGCAATGAAAAACTGTTTTTT; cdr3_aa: CSASAGTGNEKLFF
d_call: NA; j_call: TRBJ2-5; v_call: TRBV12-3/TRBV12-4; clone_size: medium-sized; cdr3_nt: TGTGCCAGCGGTTTCGCTGAGACCCAGTACTTC; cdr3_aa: CASGFAETQYF
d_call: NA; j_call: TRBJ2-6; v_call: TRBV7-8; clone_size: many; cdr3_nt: TGTGCCAGCAAACAGGGTTCTGGGGCCAACGTCCTGACTTTC; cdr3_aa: CASKQGSGANVLTF
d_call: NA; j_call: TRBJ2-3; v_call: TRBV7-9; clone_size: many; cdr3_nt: TGTGCCAGCAGCTTTTTATCGGATACGCAGTATTTT; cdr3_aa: CASSFLSDTQYF
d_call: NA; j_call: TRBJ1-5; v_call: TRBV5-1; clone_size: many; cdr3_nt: TGCGCCAGCAGCCAGGTCGGTCAAAATAGCAATCAGCCCCAGCATTTT; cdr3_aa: CASSQVGQNSNQPQHF
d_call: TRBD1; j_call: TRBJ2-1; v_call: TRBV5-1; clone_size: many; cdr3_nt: TGCGCCAGCAGCACCAGACAGGGGGCGAGCAATGAGCAGTTCTTC; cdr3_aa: CASSTRQGASNEQFF
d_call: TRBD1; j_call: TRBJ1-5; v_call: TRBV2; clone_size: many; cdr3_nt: TGTGCCAGCACGGAAGGACAGGGGAATCAGCCCCAGCATTTT; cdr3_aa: CASTEGQGNQPQHF
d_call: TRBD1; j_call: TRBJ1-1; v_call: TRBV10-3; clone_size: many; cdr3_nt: TGTGCCATCAGAGGGACAGGGGCCACTGAAGCTTTCTTT; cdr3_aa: CAIRGTGATEAFF
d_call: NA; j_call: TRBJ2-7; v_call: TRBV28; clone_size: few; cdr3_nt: TGTGCCAGCAGTGGACCCGGATGGGGCTACGAGCAGTACTTC; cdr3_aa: CASSGPGWGYEQYF
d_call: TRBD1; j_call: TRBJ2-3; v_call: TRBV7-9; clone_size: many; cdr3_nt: TGTGCCAGCAGCTTACAGGGACAGGCGGATACGCAGTATTTT; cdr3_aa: CASSLQGQADTQYF
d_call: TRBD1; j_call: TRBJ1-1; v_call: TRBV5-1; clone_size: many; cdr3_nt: TGCGCCAGCAGCTTGGAAGGGACAGGGGACACTGAAGCTTTCTTT; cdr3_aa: CASSLEGTGDTEAFF
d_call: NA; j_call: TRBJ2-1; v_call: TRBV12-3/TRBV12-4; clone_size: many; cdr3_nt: TGTGCCAGCAGTTTAGCGTCGGGGGAACCATTTGAGCAGTTCTTC; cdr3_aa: CASSLASGEPFEQFF
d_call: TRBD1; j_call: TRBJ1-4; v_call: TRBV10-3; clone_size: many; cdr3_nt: TGTGCCATCAGAACGGGACAGGGGACGGCTAATGAAAAACTGTTTTTT; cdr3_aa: CAIRTGQGTANEKLFF
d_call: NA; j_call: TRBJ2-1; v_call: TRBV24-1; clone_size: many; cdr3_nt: TGTGCCACCAGTGACCCAAACGCGGGGACTGAGCAGTTCTTC; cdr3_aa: CATSDPNAGTEQFF
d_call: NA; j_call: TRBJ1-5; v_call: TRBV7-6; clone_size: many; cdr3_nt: TGTGCCAGCAGTCAGGCCGAGGGGTATCAGCCCCAGCATTTT; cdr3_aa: CASSQAEGYQPQHF
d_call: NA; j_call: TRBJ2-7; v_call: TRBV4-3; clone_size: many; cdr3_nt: TGCGCCAGCAGCCAAAGAACAGGGCCGACCTACGAGCAGTACTTC; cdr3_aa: CASSQRTGPTYEQYF
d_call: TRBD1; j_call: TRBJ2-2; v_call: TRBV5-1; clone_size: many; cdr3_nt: TGCGCCAGCAGCTTCTTTGGGACAGGGGTCTCCGGGGAGCTGTTTTTT; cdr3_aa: CASSFFGTGVSGELFF
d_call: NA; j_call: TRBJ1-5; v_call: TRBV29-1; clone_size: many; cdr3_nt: TGCAGCGTTGCGGACACATTCCAGCCCCAGCATTTT; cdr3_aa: CSVADTFQPQHF
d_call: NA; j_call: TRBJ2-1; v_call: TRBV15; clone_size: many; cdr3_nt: TGTGCCACCAGCAGAGGTTCCCAGGAGCAGTTCTTC; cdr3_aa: CATSRGSQEQFF
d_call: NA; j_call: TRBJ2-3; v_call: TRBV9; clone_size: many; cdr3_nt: TGTGCCAGCAGCGTAGGAACGTGGGCCACAGATACGCAGTATTTT; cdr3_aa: CASSVGTWATDTQYF
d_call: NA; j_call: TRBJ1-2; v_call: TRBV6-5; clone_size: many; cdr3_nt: TGTGCCAGCAAAAAACAAGCTAACTATGGCTACACCTTC; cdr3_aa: CASKKQANYGYTF
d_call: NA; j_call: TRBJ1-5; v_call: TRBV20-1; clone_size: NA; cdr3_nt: TGCAGTGCAGAGGGGGGGGAGCCCCAGCATTTT; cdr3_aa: CSAEGGEPQHF
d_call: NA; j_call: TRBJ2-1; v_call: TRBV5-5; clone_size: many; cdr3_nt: TGTGCCAGCAGCTTGGTAGGCGGTGAGCAGTTCTTC; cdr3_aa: CASSLVGGEQFF
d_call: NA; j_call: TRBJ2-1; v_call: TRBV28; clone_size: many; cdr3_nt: TGTGCCAGCAGTTTGGATCTAGCCGAGTTGGTTGAGCAGTTCTTC; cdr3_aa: CASSLDLAELVEQFF
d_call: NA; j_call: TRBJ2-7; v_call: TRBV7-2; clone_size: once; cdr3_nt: TGTGCCAGCAAGAAACGATACGTCTCCTACGAGCAGTACTTC; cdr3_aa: CASKKRYVSYEQYF
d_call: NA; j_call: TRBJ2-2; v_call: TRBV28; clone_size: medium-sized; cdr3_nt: TGTGCCAGCAGTTTCAGGTTCGACACCGGGGAGCTGTTTTTT; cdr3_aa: CASSFRFDTGELFF
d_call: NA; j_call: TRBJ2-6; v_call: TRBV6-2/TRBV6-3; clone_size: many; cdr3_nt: TGTGCCAGCAGTTACCCGGGACAAAGCTCTGGGGCCAACGTCCTGACTTTC; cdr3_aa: CASSYPGQSSGANVLTF
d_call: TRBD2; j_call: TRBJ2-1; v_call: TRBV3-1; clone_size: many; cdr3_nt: TGTGCCAGCAGCCCCTTAGCGGGAGCCGCTTACAATGAGCAGTTCTTC; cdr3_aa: CASSPLAGAAYNEQFF
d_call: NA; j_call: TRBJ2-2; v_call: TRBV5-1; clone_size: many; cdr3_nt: TGCGCCAGCAGCTTCCGATTTTCAGCGGCCCTTTCCACCGGGGAGCTGTTTTTT; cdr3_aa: CASSFRFSAALSTGELFF